The sequence of this T cell receptor (beta chain) was determined in a study of patients and donors after allogeneic stem cell transplantation. TCRdb recomputed calls from the RT-PCR reads with MiXCR, one row per CDR3 protein. The sample consists of about 960,000 distinct CDR3 sequences, roughly 18% of them appearing once. The table lists this clonotype with a few counts. This CDR3 has 15 residues. Per germline, CDR1 SGHKS and CDR2 YYEKEE (reference sequence). V dropped 4 bases and J dropped 3 bases, with 16 bases sitting between them. V usage is TRBV5-5 and J usage is TRBJ1-1; TRBD1 is a possible D gene (6 bases). The sample taken for sequencing was blood, either unsorted or a sorted T cell fraction (not recorded which). The sequence came from a human donor who was either an allogeneic HSCT recipient or a stem cell or donor lymphocyte infusion donor (not recorded which). It is not recorded whose cells these are; they may come from a transplant donor. The CDR3 coding sequence is TGTGCCAGCAGCCCGACCGGGACATATTACACTGAAGCTTTCTTT. Residues: CASSPTGTYYTEAFF.